This passage covers 14 T cell receptor beta chains from one sample sequenced in a study of cytomegalovirus exposure and HLA in healthy donors. TCRdb's table, derived via immunoSEQ multiplex PCR, lists solely in-frame clones and lacks some. This table holds 200,000 to 250,000 clones, around 87% found once. Source material: PBMCs. These receptors came from a man between 18 and 29 years old in good health and CMV-seronegative.

The rearrangement joins TRBV28 to TRBJ1-1, with 11 bases matching TRBD1. The CDR3 is made up of 15 amino acids. The V segment lost 2 bases and the J segment 6 bases; nucleotides outside the gene matches: 5. CDR1 is MDHEN and CDR2 is SYDVKM in the germline V gene. The CDR3 sequence: CASSLGTGGPSEAFF. As DNA, the CDR3 is TGTGCCAGCAGTTTAGGGACAGGGGGACCCTCTGAAGCTTTCTTT. Full variable domain (rest looked up from reference TRBV28 and TRBJ1-1): DVKVTQSSRYLVKRTGEKVFLECVQDMDHENMFWYRQDPGLGLRLIYFSYDVKMKEKGDIPEGYSVSREKKERFSLILESASTNQTSMYLCASSLGTGGPSEAFFGQGTRLTVV.

This chain links TRBV6-5 with TRBJ2-7; D uncertain. Trimming shortened V by 5 bases and J by 3 bases, and 11 bases separated the two germline ends. This CDR3 region has 13 residues. The germline gives CDR1 MNHEY, CDR2 SVGAGI. CDR3 region: CASSPTADYEQYF. DNA of the CDR3: TGTGCCAGCAGTCCAACAGCAGACTACGAGCAGTACTTC.

This rearrangement joins TRBV7-3 to TRBJ2-3; 9 positions match TRBD1. The CDR3 runs 14 residues. The trim removed 4 bases at V and 5 bases at J, leaving 4 bases unmatched. The germline V gene has CDR1 SGHTA and CDR2 FQGTGA. DNA of the CDR3: TGTGCCAGCAGCTACACAGGGGGCAGAGATACGCAGTATTTT. It codes for CASSYTGGRDTQYF.

In this sample, this clone turned up a few times. The J gene is TRBJ1-5, the V gene TRBV6-5, with D perhaps matching TRBD1 (5 bases). Per germline, CDR1 MNHEY and CDR2 SVGAGI. The length of the CDR3 is 13 residues. Trimming removed 4 bases at V and 5 bases at J, with 9 bases between. CDR3 residues: CASSSQGHQPQHF. Here the CDR3 DNA reads TGTGCCAGCAGTTCCCAGGGCCATCAGCCCCAGCATTTT.

CDR3 sequence reads: CASSPMGAWKGSYEQYF. CDR3 nucleotides: TGTGCCAGCAGCCCGATGGGGGCCTGGAAGGGATCCTACGAGCAGTACTTC. This chain links TRBV7-2 with TRBJ2-7; the D gene is possibly TRBD1 (6 bases). The CDR3 is 17 amino acids. Germline V lookup: CDR1 SGHTA, CDR2 FQGNSA. Trimming cost V 5 bases and J 1 base, with 21 bases left between them.

CDR3 sequence: CASSLSLAGYNEQFF. DNA for the CDR3: TGTGCCAGCTCTTTGTCGCTAGCGGGGTACAATGAGCAGTTCTTC. V usage is TRBV18 and J usage is TRBJ2-1; the match to TRBD2 covers 9 bases. Trimming took 6 bases from V and 4 from J; bases not matched to a gene: 7. Per the germline V gene, CDR1 is KGHSH and CDR2 is LQKENI. The CDR3 has 15 residues. The whole variable domain, remainder taken from reference TRBV18 and TRBJ2-1, is NAGVMQNPRHLVRRRGQEARLRCSPMKGHSHVYWYRQLPEEGLKFMVYLQKENIIDESGMPKERFSAEFPKEGPSILRIQQVVRGDSAAYFCASSLSLAGYNEQFFGPGTRLTVL.

This rearrangement joins TRBV9 to TRBJ1-4; unclear D gene. V dropped 4 bases and J dropped 8 bases, with 15 bases sitting between them. The length of the CDR3 is 14 residues. CDR1 and CDR2 from the germline V gene are SGDLS and YYNGEE. Here the CDR3 reads CASSYSYLPEKLFF. The CDR3 nucleotides are TGTGCCAGCAGCTATAGTTATTTACCCGAAAAACTGTTTTTT.

The chain employs TRBV6-5 and TRBJ1-4, with a weak D call TRBD1 (6 bases). The CDR3 runs 14 residues. Between the trimmed V and J ends, which lost 5 bases and 0 bases, there was a span of 7 bases. Germline CDR1 and CDR2: MNHEY and SVGAGI. CDR3 in DNA: TGTGCCAGCAGTCGACAGGCAACTAATGAAAAACTGTTTTTT. Its translation is CASSRQATNEKLFF.

In DNA, the CDR3 is TGCGCCAGCAGCCAAGATGCCCAGGGTAGCTATGGCTACACCTTC. The encoded protein is CASSQDAQGSYGYTF. The chain employs TRBV4-3 and TRBJ1-2; weak D call: TRBD1 (5 bases). Trimming stripped 0 bases from V and 4 bases from J, with 12 bases between. Germline CDR1 LGHNA, CDR2 YSLEER. This CDR3 is built from 15 residues.

This clone was detected only once. The genes are TRBV2 and TRBJ2-5, with 8 bases identical to TRBD1. Germline V gene sequence: CDR1 SNHLY, CDR2 FYNNEI. V lost 4 bases to trimming and J lost 1 base; unmatched junction nucleotides: 11. The CDR3 length is 17 residues. The CDR3 here is CASSVVPDRVVQETQYF. The CDR3, as DNA: TGTGCCAGCAGTGTCGTCCCGGACAGGGTAGTCCAAGAGACCCAGTACTTC.

The rearrangement uses TRBV27 and TRBJ1-1; weak D call: TRBD1 (5 bases). The CDR3 spans 16 residues. From germline, CDR1 is MNHEY and CDR2 SMNVEV (reference sequence). V was trimmed by 2 bases and J by 5 bases, leaving 18 bases between them. CDR3 amino acids: CASSLNPPGGGTEAFF. The CDR3 bases are TGTGCCAGCAGTTTAAACCCTCCGGGCGGGGGGACTGAAGCTTTCTTT.

This chain uses TRBV7-6 with TRBJ2-3; D possibly corresponds to TRBD2 (5 bases). CDR1 is SGHVS, CDR2 FNYEAQ, per germline. V lost 1 base to trimming and J lost 0 bases, with 8 bases between them. The CDR3 covers 15 residues. For the CDR3, the DNA is TGTGCCAGCAGCTTAGTGGACTTTAGCACAGATACGCAGTATTTT. It yields the protein CASSLVDFSTDTQYF.

The rearrangement joins TRBV28 to TRBJ1-5, with TRBD1 identical over 8 bases. CDR1 is MDHEN, CDR2 SYDVKM, per germline. This CDR3 has 14 amino acids. The junction had 4 bases not matched to a gene; V was cut back by 6 bases and J by 3 bases. The CDR3 DNA sequence: TGTGCCAGCAGGAGGACAGGGAACAATCAGCCCCAGCATTTT. Translation: CASRRTGNNQPQHF.

This rearrangement joins TRBV28 to TRBJ1-2; a weak D match, TRBD1 (5 bases). In germline, CDR1 is MDHEN, CDR2 SYDVKM. This CDR3 has 14 residues. Deletions cut 2 bases from V and 2 bases from J, with 9 bases between. CDR3 sequence reads: CASSLRGKNYGYTF. Here the CDR3 DNA reads TGTGCCAGCAGTTTAAGGGGCAAAAACTATGGCTACACCTTC.